This T cell receptor beta chain originates from a study of shared clonotypes between healthy human individuals (dated by TCRdb to about 2020). Context from the whole study: The cohort included a few men and a couple of women between 18 and 49 years of age. For each donor, CD4 naive and CD4 memory were each given three plates, CD8 naive was given two plates, and CD8 memory was given one plate. To estimate repertoire size and how much clonotype sharing occurs between individuals, the study deeply sequenced the blood TCR repertoires of roughly 5 healthy adults. To increase sequencing depth and limit assay-specific biases, TCR repertoire library preparation and sequencing were carried out by different laboratories using diverse techniques. Between about 0.94 and 8.9 billion PBMCs per donor were obtained by leukapheresis. What the research found in general, with its limitations: Only blood was sampled, and tissue TCR repertoires likely differ from those in blood. Larger estimated clonotype richness was generally found for naive subsets than for memory subsets. Rarefaction of sorted-subset datasets indicated incomplete sequencing despite the large sequencing depth. Based on pairwise subsampling, the degree of clonotype sharing among donors was expected to be affected by sequencing depth. Clonotypes shared by all four sorted-subset donors showed higher generation probabilities than non-shared clonotypes. The genetic and exposure-history diversity represented was limited by the small number of donors. When a few donors were compared, the shared fraction of clonotypes was 5% to 6.5% for naive CD4, 3.5% to 4% for naive CD8, roughly 2.5% for memory CD4, and around 0.4% for memory CD8.

CDR1 and CDR2 were assigned from the germline V gene as SGHTA and FQGNSA. The CDR3 spans 15 residues, from the cysteine through the phenylalanine. Here the CDR3 DNA is all that survives: 45 bases in frame from base 1. Germline trimming amounts to 2 bases on V and 4 bases on J, with 4 as the count of junction bases outside the gene matches. The donors were healthy, HIV-negative adults with no recently reported acute infections or vaccinations. Every donor was a Caucasian adult residing in Nashville, Tennessee, USA. CD4+ T cells were enriched by magnetic negative selection; naive cells were then positively selected on CD45RA, and the negative fraction formed the memory subset. Blood was obtained by leukapheresis, after which PBMCs were separated by Ficoll-Histopaque density gradient centrifugation and cryopreserved in liquid nitrogen vapor phase. Analytical flow cytometry was used to check the purity and quantity of each magnetically sorted T cell population. Genomic DNA was isolated from each sorted fraction and quantified by UV absorbance on a Nanodrop 2000c.

Using the deep immunoSEQ assay, TCR CDR3 regions were amplified from genomic DNA by multiplex PCR. Extracted genomic DNA from each cell subset was distributed evenly across all wells of several immunoSEQ 96-well plates, and each plate was treated as a replicate. For sorted subsets, roughly 200 ng of genomic DNA, equivalent to around 31,000 T cell genomes, went into each replicate PCR. Purified libraries were quantified with a Qubit 3.0 fluorometer, sized on a Bioanalyzer 2100, and re-quantified with the KAPA Library Quantification kit. Every immunoSEQ 96-well plate was sequenced on a dedicated single-read 150-cycle Illumina NextSeq 550 flow cell. The original methods were these. The immunoSEQ output contained only junctional sequences without quality scores, so filtering could not match that applied to full-length reads. Sequences were annotated with PyIR, a Python wrapper for IgBLAST v1.9, and V/J genes and CDR3 were assigned using IMGT germline references. Reads were filtered out if the reads had weak V/J assignments (E-value above 1e-6), no CDR3, stop codons, out-of-frame junctions, or ambiguous translated residues. V3J clonotypes were defined as sequences sharing an identical inferred V gene, J gene, and CDR3 amino acid sequence. The percentage overlap between two repertoires was calculated by dividing the number of shared unique clonotypes by the size of the smaller repertoire. Richness of each repertoire was evaluated using RTK rarefaction, the Chao1 estimator, and Recon v2.1 estimates of unobserved clonotypes. Generation probabilities for all TCRbeta clonotypes obtained by the gDNA method from several donors were computed using OLGA. Drawn from immuneACCESS, this table holds only the in-frame rearrangements with V and J called that TCRdb kept. Clones are partly lost; checked studies trace under half to an unresolved V gene and leave the rest unexplained. V and J calls and clone size are given by that table; D and trimming were obtained from the DNA. Within this sample are about 1 million clones, with about 75% of them counted one time only. Approximately 1.5% of the sample is taken by the ten largest.

Points on this clone: Its binding antigen is unknown. No base-level quality is on record; no much larger clone is a single base apart.

Specimen: memory CD4+ T cells sorted from blood. In the paper's terms, the cell subset or site label means: CD45RA-negative fraction. The source of this sequence is a man younger than 30 in good health. The chain couples TRBV7-2 to TRBJ1-4; TRBD1 aligns with 7 central bases. Here is the DNA: TGTGCCAGCAGCTTACCGGGACAGCATAATGAAAAACTGTTTTTT. Its protein product is CASSLPGQHNEKLFF.